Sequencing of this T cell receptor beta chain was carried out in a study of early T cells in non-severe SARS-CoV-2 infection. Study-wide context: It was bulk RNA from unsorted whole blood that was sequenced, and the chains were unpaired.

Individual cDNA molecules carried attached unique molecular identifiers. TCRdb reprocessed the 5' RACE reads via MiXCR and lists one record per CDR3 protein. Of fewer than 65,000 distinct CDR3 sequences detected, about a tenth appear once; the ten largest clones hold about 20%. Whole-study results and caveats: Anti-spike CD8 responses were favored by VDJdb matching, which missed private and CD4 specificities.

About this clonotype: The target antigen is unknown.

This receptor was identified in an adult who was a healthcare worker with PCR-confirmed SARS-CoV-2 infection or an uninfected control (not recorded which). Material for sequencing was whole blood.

DNA of the CDR3: TGTGCCAGCAGCTCGGGACTAGCGTGGGACGAGCAGTACTTC. As protein: CASSSGLAWDEQYF. V gene TRBV5-4 combines with J gene TRBJ2-7, with TRBD2 matching over 10 bases. There are 14 residues in the CDR3. The germline V gene encodes CDR1 SGHNT and CDR2 YYREEE (reference sequence). Trimming at V came to 3 bases and at J to 5 bases, leaving 5 bases not matched to a gene.